Listed below are T cell receptor beta chains from one sample, sequenced in a study of post-analysis software for immune sequencing data. TCRdb re-called the PCR reads through MiXCR, storing one row per CDR3 protein. The sample includes 650,000 to 850,000 distinct CDR3 sequences, about 43% of them seen just once. Sequenced material: blood. Receptors originate from a girl aged 10 to 17 with multiple sclerosis. CDR3s include the opening cysteine and the closing phenylalanine or tryptophan. The order of the fields is D gene, clone size, J gene, V gene, CDR3 DNA, CDR3 protein. D genes are given only for firm matches. The listing skips clone size in some rows; elsewhere it reads once, few, many or a size class.

D gene: -; clone size: few; J gene: TRBJ2-1; V gene: TRBV15; CDR3 DNA: TGTGCCACCAGCATGGGACTCGTCTCCTACAATGAGCAGTTCTTC; CDR3 protein: CATSMGLVSYNEQFF
D gene: -; clone size: few; J gene: TRBJ2-4; V gene: TRBV20-1; CDR3 DNA: TGCAGTACACTCGGGGCGGCTTCGCTAGCCAAAAACATTCAGTACTTC; CDR3 protein: CSTLGAASLAKNIQYF
D gene: -; clone size: -; J gene: TRBJ1-6; V gene: TRBV13; CDR3 DNA: TGTGCCAGCAGCTTATCGGGTCTCGGGTCACCCCTCCACTTT; CDR3 protein: CASSLSGLGSPLHF
D gene: -; clone size: -; J gene: TRBJ1-1; V gene: TRBV19; CDR3 DNA: TGTGCCAGTAGTGGTTATCTGAGGACTGAAGCTTTCTTT; CDR3 protein: CASSGYLRTEAFF
D gene: -; clone size: -; J gene: TRBJ2-5; V gene: TRBV20-1; CDR3 DNA: TGCAGTGCCCCTTTCACGGGACGGGGAGAGACCCAGTACTTC; CDR3 protein: CSAPFTGRGETQYF
D gene: TRBD1; clone size: -; J gene: TRBJ2-5; V gene: TRBV3-1; CDR3 DNA: TGTGCCAGCAGCCAAGGGGACAGGGGACAAGAGACCCAGTACTTC; CDR3 protein: CASSQGDRGQETQYF
D gene: TRBD1; clone size: -; J gene: TRBJ2-5; V gene: TRBV19; CDR3 DNA: TGTGCCAGTAGTATGGGACAGGGGCAAGGAGAGACCCAGTACTTC; CDR3 protein: CASSMGQGQGETQYF
D gene: -; clone size: -; J gene: TRBJ2-7; V gene: TRBV6-1; CDR3 DNA: TGTGCCAGCAGTGAAGGAAGCGGAACCTACGAGCAGTACTTC; CDR3 protein: CASSEGSGTYEQYF
D gene: -; clone size: -; J gene: TRBJ2-7; V gene: TRBV12-3/TRBV12-4; CDR3 DNA: TGTGCCAGCAGTACAGAGCCCGGGACGACTTACGAGCAGTACTTC; CDR3 protein: CASSTEPGTTYEQYF
D gene: TRBD2; clone size: few; J gene: TRBJ2-7; V gene: TRBV12-3/TRBV12-4; CDR3 DNA: TGTGCCAGCAGTGAATTAGCGGGAGGCGAGCAGTACTTC; CDR3 protein: CASSELAGGEQYF
D gene: -; clone size: few; J gene: TRBJ2-1; V gene: TRBV7-8; CDR3 DNA: TGTGCCAGCAGTATTCTCAATGAGCAGTTCTTC; CDR3 protein: CASSILNEQFF
D gene: -; clone size: -; J gene: TRBJ2-5; V gene: TRBV2; CDR3 DNA: TGTGCCAGCATAGGGAGCAGGACGTCTCAGACCCAGTACTTC; CDR3 protein: CASIGSRTSQTQYF
D gene: -; clone size: -; J gene: TRBJ1-4; V gene: TRBV21-1; CDR3 DNA: TGTGCCAGCAGCATGACCACTACTAATGAAAAACTGTTTTTT; CDR3 protein: CASSMTTTNEKLFF
D gene: -; clone size: -; J gene: TRBJ2-3; V gene: TRBV29-1; CDR3 DNA: TGCAGCGTTGATTTCCGGTCCCGGGGCACAGATACGCAGTATTTT; CDR3 protein: CSVDFRSRGTDTQYF
D gene: -; clone size: -; J gene: TRBJ1-2; V gene: TRBV13; CDR3 DNA: TGTGCCAGCAGCTCGGCAGTGGACTATGGCTACACCTTC; CDR3 protein: CASSSAVDYGYTF
D gene: TRBD2; clone size: -; J gene: TRBJ2-1; V gene: TRBV28; CDR3 DNA: TGTGCCAGCCTCCGATGGCGGGAGGGCTTCGACAATGAGCAGTTCTTC; CDR3 protein: CASLRWREGFDNEQFF
D gene: TRBD2; clone size: few; J gene: TRBJ2-1; V gene: TRBV7-9; CDR3 DNA: TGTGCCAGCAGCGGGGTAGCTAGCGGCAATGAGCAGTTCTTC; CDR3 protein: CASSGVASGNEQFF
D gene: -; clone size: -; J gene: TRBJ1-2; V gene: TRBV5-1; CDR3 DNA: TGCGCCAGCAGCTTGGAGGGGGATAACTATGGCTACACCTTC; CDR3 protein: CASSLEGDNYGYTF
D gene: -; clone size: -; J gene: TRBJ2-7; V gene: TRBV7-9; CDR3 DNA: TGTGCCAGCAGCCCAAGCAGCGGAAACTACGAGCAGTACTTC; CDR3 protein: CASSPSSGNYEQYF
D gene: -; clone size: -; J gene: TRBJ2-7; V gene: TRBV6-5; CDR3 DNA: TGTGCCAGCAGTCCTTCGACACTCCACGAGCAGTACTTC; CDR3 protein: CASSPSTLHEQYF
D gene: TRBD2; clone size: -; J gene: TRBJ2-5; V gene: TRBV7-9; CDR3 DNA: TGTGCCAGCAGCTCCGGGACTAGGGCCGGGGAGACCCAGTACTTC; CDR3 protein: CASSSGTRAGETQYF
D gene: TRBD2; clone size: -; J gene: TRBJ2-7; V gene: TRBV7-9; CDR3 DNA: TGTGCCAGCAGCTCCCTAGCGGGGGAGCAGTACTTC; CDR3 protein: CASSSLAGEQYF
D gene: -; clone size: -; J gene: TRBJ2-4; V gene: TRBV7-2; CDR3 DNA: TGTGCCAGCAGCTTAGGGTCAGGGGATGGGGACATTCAGTACTTC; CDR3 protein: CASSLGSGDGDIQYF
D gene: TRBD1; clone size: few; J gene: TRBJ1-2; V gene: TRBV7-2; CDR3 DNA: TGTGCCAGCAGCTTAGAGACAGGGCCCTATGGCTACACCTTC; CDR3 protein: CASSLETGPYGYTF
D gene: -; clone size: -; J gene: TRBJ1-5; V gene: TRBV5-6; CDR3 DNA: TGTGCCAGCAGCCCAGGGTTTTGGCAGCCCCAGCATTTT; CDR3 protein: CASSPGFWQPQHF
D gene: -; clone size: -; J gene: TRBJ2-5; V gene: TRBV10-1; CDR3 DNA: TGCGCCAGCAGTGAGTCATCGTGGCCTCTCGAGACCCAGTACTTC; CDR3 protein: CASSESSWPLETQYF
D gene: TRBD1; clone size: once; J gene: TRBJ2-7; V gene: TRBV29-1; CDR3 DNA: TGCAGCGCCGGGACAGCAAGCTCCTACGAGCAGTACTTC; CDR3 protein: CSAGTASSYEQYF
D gene: TRBD1; clone size: -; J gene: TRBJ2-6; V gene: TRBV7-9; CDR3 DNA: TGTGCCAGCAGCTTAGCAACAGGGGCCTTTAATTCTGGGGCCAACGTCCTGACTTTC; CDR3 protein: CASSLATGAFNSGANVLTF
D gene: TRBD2; clone size: -; J gene: TRBJ2-7; V gene: TRBV6-5; CDR3 DNA: TGTGCCAGTTGGGTTAGCGGGACCTACGAGCAGTACTTC; CDR3 protein: CASWVSGTYEQYF
D gene: TRBD1; clone size: -; J gene: TRBJ2-7; V gene: TRBV15; CDR3 DNA: TGTGCCACCAGCGGTGGGACAGGGGTCTACGAGCAGTACTTC; CDR3 protein: CATSGGTGVYEQYF
D gene: -; clone size: -; J gene: TRBJ1-1; V gene: TRBV29-1; CDR3 DNA: TGCAGCGTTGATGGGAGTCACGGCGCTTTCTTT; CDR3 protein: CSVDGSHGAFF
D gene: TRBD2; clone size: few; J gene: TRBJ2-1; V gene: TRBV9; CDR3 DNA: TGTGCCAGCAGCGTCTTTCGCGGGAGCTCCTACAATGAGCAGTTCTTC; CDR3 protein: CASSVFRGSSYNEQFF
D gene: -; clone size: -; J gene: TRBJ1-1; V gene: TRBV7-9; CDR3 DNA: TGTGCCAGCAGCCCCCAACCTTTTGCGAAGAACACTGAAGCTTTCTTT; CDR3 protein: CASSPQPFAKNTEAFF
D gene: -; clone size: -; J gene: TRBJ2-1; V gene: TRBV20-1; CDR3 DNA: TGCAGTGCTAGAGATCTAAGTTCCATAGATGAGCAGTTCTTC; CDR3 protein: CSARDLSSIDEQFF
D gene: -; clone size: few; J gene: TRBJ2-6; V gene: TRBV20-1; CDR3 DNA: TGCAGTGCTAGAGTAGGCGACTCTGGGGCCAACGTCCTGACTTTC; CDR3 protein: CSARVGDSGANVLTF